This is a list of T cell receptor beta chains from one sample in a study of identical twins. TCRdb recomputed calls from the 5' RACE reads with MiXCR, one row per CDR3 protein. Here the sample spans about 530,000 distinct CDR3 sequences, about 15% being singletons. This sample also appeared in a second study, on yellow fever vaccine responses in identical twins.

What was sequenced was CD4+ T cells sorted from blood. The receptors stem from a woman aged 18-35 years in good health. Each CDR3 is given with its conserved first and last residue. The D gene is left open where the match is weak. Rows may omit the clone size; those that give it use once, few, many or a size class.

j_call,d_call,clone_size,v_call,cdr3_nt,cdr3_aa
TRBJ2-1,TRBD1,.,TRBV3-1,TGTGCCAGCAGCCCAGGGACAGGGCCAGGTGAGCAGTTCTTC,CASSPGTGPGEQFF
TRBJ2-1,.,.,TRBV7-9,TGTGCCAGCAGCTCACTTCCTGAGCAGTTCTTC,CASSSLPEQFF
TRBJ2-1,.,few,TRBV12-3/TRBV12-4,TGTGCCAGCAGTAGACTACCCCTCAGCTCCTACAATGAGCAGTTCTTC,CASSRLPLSSYNEQFF
TRBJ2-1,.,few,TRBV11-1,TGTGCCAGCAGCTCAACACCGATCGGAGTTCCCCTAAGCTCCTACAATGAGCAGTTCTTC,CASSSTPIGVPLSSYNEQFF
TRBJ1-5,.,few,TRBV3-1,TGTGCCAGCAGCCAAGGTGGGGGGGCCCTAAGCAATCAGCCCCAGCATTTT,CASSQGGGALSNQPQHF
TRBJ2-7,TRBD2,.,TRBV12-3/TRBV12-4,TGTGCCAGCAGCCGGGCGGGAGGAGGATACGAGCAGTACTTC,CASSRAGGGYEQYF
TRBJ1-2,.,few,TRBV28,TGTGCCAGCAATGGGAGGACAGCCGCAGCTAACTATGGCTACACCTTC,CASNGRTAAANYGYTF
TRBJ1-4,.,.,TRBV20-1,TGCAGTGCTAGTCCGGGGACCTCCCTGGGGGAAAAACTGTTTTTT,CSASPGTSLGEKLFF
TRBJ2-7,TRBD2,few,TRBV20-1,TGCAGTGCTAGAGCGACTAGCGGGAGTCCCCACGAGCAGTACTTC,CSARATSGSPHEQYF
TRBJ2-3,.,few,TRBV12-3/TRBV12-4,TGTGCCAGCAGCTCTAACGGGATAGGTACAGATACGCAGTATTTT,CASSSNGIGTDTQYF
TRBJ2-3,TRBD2,few,TRBV9,TGTGCCAGCAGCAAAGGGGGACTAGCGGGAGAGCCGCAGTATTTT,CASSKGGLAGEPQYF
TRBJ2-1,TRBD2,many,TRBV5-1,TGCGCCAGCAGCTTGGGACTAGCGGGAGGGATGAATGAGCAGTTCTTC,CASSLGLAGGMNEQFF
TRBJ2-1,TRBD2,.,TRBV7-7,TGTGCCAGCAGCCGCGGGACTAGCGGGAATGAGCAGTTCTTC,CASSRGTSGNEQFF
TRBJ1-1,TRBD1,many,TRBV12-3/TRBV12-4,TGTGCCAGCAGCCCAGACAGGGTTCCCCCATACACTGAAGCTTTCTTT,CASSPDRVPPYTEAFF
TRBJ2-7,TRBD2,few,TRBV11-2,TGTGCCAGCAGCTTTTCCCTCGGGCTAGCGGGATACGAGCAGTACTTC,CASSFSLGLAGYEQYF
TRBJ2-1,.,.,TRBV4-1,TGCGCCAGCAGCCAGACAACGGCGGGTCCCTACAATGAGCAGTTCTTC,CASSQTTAGPYNEQFF
TRBJ1-6,TRBD1,.,TRBV3-1,TGTGCCAGCAGCGAAGGGACAGGGGTTTCACCCCTCCACTTT,CASSEGTGVSPLHF
TRBJ2-1,.,few,TRBV2,TGTGCCGGTACCGGGGATACCTACAATGAGCAGTTCTTC,CAGTGDTYNEQFF
TRBJ2-1,TRBD2,few,TRBV29-1,TGCAGCGTTGATCGAACCGGGACTAGCGGGTACAATGAGCAGTTCTTC,CSVDRTGTSGYNEQFF
TRBJ2-1,TRBD2,.,TRBV20-1,TGCAGTGCTAGGCCACTAGCGGGGGGCGAACCACGACCAGATTACAATGAGCAGTTCTTC,CSARPLAGGEPRPDYNEQFF
TRBJ2-3,TRBD2,few,TRBV4-1,TGCGCCAGCAGCCAACTAGCGGGAGACATTCGTTCAGATACGCAGTATTTT,CASSQLAGDIRSDTQYF
TRBJ2-3,TRBD2,few,TRBV2,TGTGCCAGCACTCTGATGCTCGGGGCTAGCGGAACCACAGATACGCAGTATTTT,CASTLMLGASGTTDTQYF
TRBJ2-7,.,few,TRBV7-8,TGTGCCAGCAGCTCCCTAGGCCCCTACGAGCAGTACTTC,CASSSLGPYEQYF
TRBJ2-1,.,.,TRBV4-1,TGCGCCAGCAGCCCTCTCTTTGGGGGGCCAATCTCCTACAATGAGCAGTTCTTC,CASSPLFGGPISYNEQFF
TRBJ2-6,.,few,TRBV29-1,TGCAGCGCCCTGTCGGGGACTGGGGCCAACGTCCTGACTTTC,CSALSGTGANVLTF
TRBJ1-1,.,.,TRBV5-6,TGTGCCAGCAGCTTTATAGAGAACACTGAAGCTTTCTTT,CASSFIENTEAFF
TRBJ2-3,TRBD1,few,TRBV20-1,TGCAGTGCTAGACCGGGACAGGGGCTCACAGATACGCAGTATTTT,CSARPGQGLTDTQYF
TRBJ2-1,.,.,TRBV2,TGTGCCAGCAGCGAACCTCGGGCCAGGGTGCATGAGCAGTTCTTC,CASSEPRARVHEQFF
TRBJ2-2,.,few,TRBV2,TGTGCCAGCAGTGAATGGCGCCGGGAGCTGTTTTTT,CASSEWRRELFF
TRBJ2-1,TRBD2,few,TRBV18,TGTGCCTGCCGGACTAGCGGGAGGCAGAATGAGCAGTTCTTC,CACRTSGRQNEQFF
TRBJ2-6,.,few,TRBV3-1,TGTGCCAGCAGCCAATTGGGAACCTCTGGGGCCAACGTCCTGACTTTC,CASSQLGTSGANVLTF
TRBJ2-1,.,.,TRBV5-1,TGCGCCAGCAGCTTGCAGGATGGTAAGCAGTTCTTC,CASSLQDGKQFF
TRBJ2-1,.,.,TRBV10-3,TGTGCCATCAGCGTGGGGGCGGAGCAGTTCTTC,CAISVGAEQFF
TRBJ2-3,.,many,TRBV5-1,TGCGCCAGCAGCTTGGGAACTGGTCGGACAGATACGCAGTATTTT,CASSLGTGRTDTQYF
TRBJ2-7,TRBD1,few,TRBV19,TGTGCCAGTAGTATGGGACAGAGCTCCTACGAGCAGTACTTC,CASSMGQSSYEQYF
TRBJ2-1,TRBD2,.,TRBV29-1,TGCAGCTTGACTGGGGGTAGCGGGGACTACAATGAGCAGTTCTTC,CSLTGGSGDYNEQFF
TRBJ2-5,TRBD1,few,TRBV5-1,TGCGCCAGCAGCGGACAGGGGGTGCAAGAGACCCAGTACTTC,CASSGQGVQETQYF
TRBJ1-1,TRBD1,few,TRBV20-1,TGCAGTGCTAGCGACAGGGCCCCTGACACTGAAGCTTTCTTT,CSASDRAPDTEAFF
TRBJ1-2,TRBD1,.,TRBV18,TGTGCCAGCTCGCGACAGGGGAACGACTATGGCTACACCTTC,CASSRQGNDYGYTF
TRBJ1-6,TRBD1,many,TRBV6-1,TGTGCCAGCAGTACCACGACAGGGTTAGGTTCACCCCTCCACTTT,CASSTTTGLGSPLHF
TRBJ2-3,TRBD2,.,TRBV12-5,TGTGCTAGTGGTTTGGGGGCGGGAGCCGCAGATACGCAGTATTTT,CASGLGAGAADTQYF
TRBJ1-5,.,.,TRBV6-5,TGTGCCAGCAGTTACTCAAACTCTCAGCCCCAGCATTTT,CASSYSNSQPQHF
TRBJ2-3,TRBD1,.,TRBV7-9,TGTGCCAGCAGCTTGGACCCGGGACAGGGCACAGATACGCAGTATTTT,CASSLDPGQGTDTQYF